These 15 T cell receptor beta chains originate from one sample sequenced in a study of CD8 T cells in Susac syndrome. Reverse transcription of roughly 0.5 to 1 ug RNA was performed with random hexamers. TCRdb analysed the immunoSEQ multiplex PCR reads with MiXCR anew, one entry per CDR3 protein. This table has 250,000 to 300,000 distinct CDR3 sequences, around 84% appearing once. Sequencing used CD8+ T cells from PBMCs. The receptors were gathered from a human donor with multiple sclerosis.

V and J are TRBV10-3 and TRBJ1-5; D call uncertain. This CDR3 comprises 14 residues. Germline values: CDR1 ENHRY, CDR2 SYGVKD. The V gene lost 2 bases and the J gene lost 6 bases, with 11 bases spanning the gap. The CDR3 reads CAISEREGGQPQHF. The DNA of the CDR3 is TGTGCCATCAGTGAGCGAGAGGGAGGTCAGCCCCAGCATTTT.

The chain employs TRBV28 and TRBJ2-1, with 10 bases fitting TRBD1. Trimming removed 6 bases from V and 6 bases from J; junction bases left unmatched: 11. Germline CDR1 is MDHEN and CDR2 is SYDVKM. The CDR3 is 16 amino acids. CDR3 protein: CASSRRDRGISNEQFF. The CDR3 DNA is TGTGCCAGCAGCCGCCGGGACAGGGGAATAAGCAATGAGCAGTTCTTC.

This chain uses TRBV28 with TRBJ2-5; D is uncertain. V lost 7 bases and J 7 bases, leaving 19 bases between the germline ends. The germline V gene encodes CDR1 MDHEN and CDR2 SYDVKM. This CDR3 has 14 amino acids. The DNA of the CDR3 is TGTGCCAGCAACCCCGTCGACTCACTCTGGACCCAGTACTTC. Translating it yields CASNPVDSLWTQYF.

The chain combines TRBV7-2 with TRBJ2-3; TRBD2 matches at 8 bases. CDR3 size: 16 residues. Looked up from germline, CDR1 is SGHTA and CDR2 is FQGNSA. The J segment lost 4 bases and the V segment lost 2 bases, leaving 8 bases of the junction unmatched. In DNA, the CDR3 is TGTGCCAGCAGCTTAATTCAGCGGGAGATCCCAGATACGCAGTATTTT. Translating gives CASSLIQREIPDTQYF. The full variable domain, its missing parts supplied by reference TRBV7-2 and TRBJ2-3, is GAGVSQSPSNKVTEKGKDVELRCDPISGHTALYWYRQSLGQGLEFLIYFQGNSAPDKSGLPSDRFSAERTGGSVSTLTIQRTQQEDSAVYLCASSLIQREIPDTQYFGPGTRLTVL.

The chain has TRBV27 and TRBJ2-7; 12 bases agree with TRBD2. The CDR3 loop spans 16 amino acids. Looked up from germline, CDR1 is MNHEY and CDR2 is SMNVEV (reference sequence). V was pared by 1 base and J by 3 bases, with 4 bases of the junction left unmatched. In DNA form, the CDR3 reads TGTGCCAGCAGTTTATTACTAGCGGGAGGTATCTACGAGCAGTACTTC. As protein: CASSLLLAGGIYEQYF.

The sample holds one count of this clonotype. V usage is TRBV5-6 and J usage is TRBJ2-3; 10 nucleotides line up with TRBD2. Trimming cost V 4 bases and J 4 bases; bases outside gene matches: 18. The CDR3 has 19 amino acids. Germline CDR1 reads SGHDT; CDR2 reads YYEEEE. CDR3 nucleotide sequence: TGTGCCAGCAGCGGAAACAGCGGGAGGGCCCTCGGGTGGGCAGATACGCAGTATTTT. Residues: CASSGNSGRALGWADTQYF.

This chain uses TRBV5-5 with TRBJ2-1; TRBD2 might be the D (5 bases). The CDR3 is 11 amino acids. Deletions cut 5 bases from V and 10 bases from J, with 10 bases between. The germline CDR1 and CDR2 sequences are SGHKS and YYEKEE (reference sequence). The CDR3 loop is CASRRAGEQFF. The CDR3 nucleotides read TGTGCCAGCAGGCGGGCGGGCGAGCAGTTCTTC.

This clonotype was seen a single time. The V call is TRBV28, the J call TRBJ2-1, with a weak D call TRBD2 (6 bases). CDR1 and CDR2 (germline): MDHEN, SYDVKM. This CDR3 region has 15 residues. The germline V and J ends were trimmed by 3 bases and 6 bases, with 15 bases remaining between them. The DNA of the CDR3 is TGTGCCAGCAGTTTGGGGACTTACCGCCTCAATGAGCAGTTCTTC. It yields the protein CASSLGTYRLNEQFF.

The J gene is TRBJ1-2, the V gene TRBV30, with D hard to call. The CDR3 has 11 amino acids. Per the germline V gene, CDR1 is GTSNPN and CDR2 is SVGIG (reference sequence). The CDR3 region has the DNA TGTGCTCGGAGGGATGGCGGGGGCTACACCTTC. It yields the protein CARRDGGGYTF.

The chain links TRBV27 to TRBJ2-1; tentatively, D is TRBD2 (5 bases). The V end was cut by 6 bases, the J end by 4 bases, with 16 bases between. The CDR3 runs 15 residues. Germline V gene lookup returns CDR1 MNHEY and CDR2 SMNVEV (reference sequence). CDR3 in DNA: TGTGCCAGCAGCCCCGTGGGTACGGGGTACAATGAGCAGTTCTTC. Its protein product is CASSPVGTGYNEQFF.

The rearrangement uses TRBV20-1 and TRBJ1-2; 7 nucleotides align to TRBD1. This CDR3 is built from 15 residues. Germline loops: CDR1 DFQATT, CDR2 SNEGSKA (reference sequence). V was clipped by 6 bases and J by 2 bases; unmatched bases: 12. For the CDR3, the DNA is TGCAGTGCAATACCAGGGGGGGAGGCCAACTATGGCTACACCTTC. It translates to CSAIPGGEANYGYTF.

J is TRBJ2-6 and V is TRBV5-1; the match to TRBD1 covers 12 bases. The V gene's germline CDR1 is SGHRS and CDR2 YFSETQ. Trimming cost V 5 bases and J 4 bases; bases outside gene matches: 10. The CDR3 is 18 amino acids. CDR3 DNA sequence: TGCGCCAGCAGGCCACCGGGACAGGGGGCGACCGGGGCCAACGTCCTGACTTTC. Encoded protein: CASRPPGQGATGANVLTF.

The J gene is TRBJ2-3, the V gene TRBV4-1; D is undetermined. Trimming cost V 8 bases and J 0 bases, with 18 bases left between them. Looked up from germline, CDR1 is MGHRA and CDR2 is YSYEKL. The CDR3 is 16 amino acids. CDR3 DNA: TGCGCCAGCCGACGACGGGCGGTAATAAGCACAGATACGCAGTATTTT. Amino acid sequence: CASRRRAVISTDTQYF.

The chain recombines TRBV9 with TRBJ2-3; D possibly uses TRBD1 or TRBD2 (5 bases each). Between the trimmed V and J ends, which lost 0 bases and 2 bases, there was a span of 10 bases. Germline V gene data show CDR1 as SGDLS and CDR2 as YYNGEE. CDR3 length: 15 residues. Written as DNA, the CDR3 is TGTGCCAGCAGCGTAGAGGCCGGGGCCACAGATACGCAGTATTTT. It is translated as CASSVEAGATDTQYF.

The chain uses TRBV28 and TRBJ1-2; D perhaps matches TRBD1 (5 bases). The CDR3 is made up of 16 amino acids. Trimming pared 8 bases from V and 4 bases from J, leaving 23 bases between. CDR1 MDHEN and CDR2 SYDVKM come from the germline V gene. The CDR3 region has the DNA TGTGCCAGCCATCCCCCGGCAGGGAGACGTATCTATGGCTACACCTTC. It translates to CASHPPAGRRIYGYTF.